This TCR beta chain comes out of a study of cytomegalovirus exposure and HLA in healthy donors. Study-wide points: Looking again later, the authors saw that most CMV-associated TCR beta chains seemed HLA-restricted. Investigators reported approximately 150 TCR beta chains as tied to cytomegalovirus. In an earlier analysis, in approximately 630 donors, most V segments appeared productive either ~90% or ~30% of the time. A missense variant in DCLRE1C was later tied to TCR beta V- and J-gene trimming.

This clone appeared a few times. Its antigen remains unidentified. Primers for the PCR totalled 60 Vbeta and 13 Jbeta. Measured with immunoSEQ multiplex PCR; TCRdb has only the in-frame clones, and not every one. The sample lists some 140,000 clones, over 60% seen once, with over 2.5% in the top ten. This CDR3 comprises 12 residues. CDR1 is GTSNPN, CDR2 SVGIG, per germline (reference sequence). Trimming took off 4 bases at V and 0 bases at J, with 7 bases between the two ends. The origin of this receptor is a man between 40 and 49 years old in good health and CMV-seronegative. The sample comprised PBMCs. The chain combines TRBV30 with TRBJ2-7, with D possibly being TRBD1 (6 bases). CDR3 DNA sequence: TGTGCCTGGAAGGGGGTCTCCTACGAGCAGTACTTC. Protein sequence: CAWKGVSYEQYF.